The clone carrying this T cell receptor (beta chain) was seen more than once but under ten times. This specimen belongs to a study of patients and donors after allogeneic stem cell transplantation. MiXCR, run by TCRdb on the RT-PCR reads, gives a single entry per CDR3 protein. This table has roughly 9,400 distinct CDR3 sequences, roughly 5.9% appearing once. This CDR3 has 12 residues. Per the germline V gene, CDR1 is SEHNR and CDR2 is FQNEAQ (reference sequence). Trimming removed 4 bases from V and 12 bases from J; junction bases left unmatched: 5. This TCR came from a human donor who was either an allogeneic HSCT recipient or a stem cell or donor lymphocyte infusion donor (not recorded which). It is not recorded whose cells these are; they may come from a transplant donor. This chain links TRBV7-9 with TRBJ2-1; TRBD2 agrees at 8 bases. The source material was blood, either unsorted or a sorted T cell fraction (not recorded which). CDR3 region: CASSSGLAGQFF. CDR3 in DNA: TGTGCCAGCAGCTCTGGACTAGCCGGGCAGTTCTTC.